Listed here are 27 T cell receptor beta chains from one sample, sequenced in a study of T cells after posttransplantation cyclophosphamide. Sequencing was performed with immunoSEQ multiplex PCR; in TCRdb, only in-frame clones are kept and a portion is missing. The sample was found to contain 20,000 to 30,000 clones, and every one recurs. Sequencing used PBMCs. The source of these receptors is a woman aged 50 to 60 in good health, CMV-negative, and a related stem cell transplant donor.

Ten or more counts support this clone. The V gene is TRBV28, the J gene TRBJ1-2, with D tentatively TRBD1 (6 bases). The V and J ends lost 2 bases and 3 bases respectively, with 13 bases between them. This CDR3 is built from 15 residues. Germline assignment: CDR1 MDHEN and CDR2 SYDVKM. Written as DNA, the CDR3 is TGTGCCAGCAGTTTAGGCCGGGACACCTACTATGGCTACACCTTC. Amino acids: CASSLGRDTYYGYTF.

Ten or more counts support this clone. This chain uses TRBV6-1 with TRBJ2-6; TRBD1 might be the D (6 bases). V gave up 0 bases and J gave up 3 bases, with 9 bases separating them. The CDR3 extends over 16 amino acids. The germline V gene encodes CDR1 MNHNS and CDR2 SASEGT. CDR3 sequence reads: CASSEAGAGGANVLTF. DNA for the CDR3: TGTGCCAGCAGTGAAGCGGGGGCAGGTGGGGCCAACGTCCTGACTTTC.

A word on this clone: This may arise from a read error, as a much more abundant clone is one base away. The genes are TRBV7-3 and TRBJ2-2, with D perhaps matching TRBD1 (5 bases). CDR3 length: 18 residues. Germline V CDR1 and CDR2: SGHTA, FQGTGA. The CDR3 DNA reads TGTGCCAGCAGCGCCAAGTCGCCAGGGTTGGGGAACGCCGGGGAGCTGTTTTTT. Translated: CASSAKSPGLGNAGELFF.

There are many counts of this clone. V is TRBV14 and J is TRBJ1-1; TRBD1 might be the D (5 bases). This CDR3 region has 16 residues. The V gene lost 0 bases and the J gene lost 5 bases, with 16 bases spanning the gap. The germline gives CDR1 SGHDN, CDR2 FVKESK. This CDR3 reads CASSQERRAGGTEAFF. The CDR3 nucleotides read TGTGCCAGCAGCCAAGAAAGACGGGCTGGGGGGACTGAAGCTTTCTTT.

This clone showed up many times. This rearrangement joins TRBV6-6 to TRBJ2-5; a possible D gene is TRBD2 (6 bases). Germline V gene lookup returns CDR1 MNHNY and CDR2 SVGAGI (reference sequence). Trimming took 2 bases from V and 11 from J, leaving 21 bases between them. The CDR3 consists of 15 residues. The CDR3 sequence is CASSYEERADREQYF. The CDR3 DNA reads TGTGCCAGCAGTTACGAAGAGCGGGCTGATCGGGAGCAGTACTTC.

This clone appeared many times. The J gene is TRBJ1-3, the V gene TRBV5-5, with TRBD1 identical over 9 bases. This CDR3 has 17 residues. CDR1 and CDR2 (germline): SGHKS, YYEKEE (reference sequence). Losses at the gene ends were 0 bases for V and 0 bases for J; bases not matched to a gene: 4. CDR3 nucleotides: TGTGCCAGCAGCTTGGTAGGGACAGGGAGCTCTGGAAACACCATATATTTT. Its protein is CASSLVGTGSSGNTIYF. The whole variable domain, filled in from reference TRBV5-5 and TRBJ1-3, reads DAGVTQSPTHLIKTRGQQVTLRCSPISGHKSVSWYQQVLGQGPQFIFQYYEKEERGRGNFPDRFSARQFPNYSSELNVNALLLGDSALYLCASSLVGTGSSGNTIYFGEGSWLTVV.

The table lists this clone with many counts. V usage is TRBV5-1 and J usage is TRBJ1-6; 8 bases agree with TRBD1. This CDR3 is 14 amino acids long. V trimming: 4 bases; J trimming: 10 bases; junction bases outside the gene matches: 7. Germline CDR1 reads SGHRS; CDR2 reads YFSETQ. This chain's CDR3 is CASSGGTGESPLHF. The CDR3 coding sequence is TGCGCCAGCAGCGGGGGGACAGGAGAATCACCCCTCCACTTT.

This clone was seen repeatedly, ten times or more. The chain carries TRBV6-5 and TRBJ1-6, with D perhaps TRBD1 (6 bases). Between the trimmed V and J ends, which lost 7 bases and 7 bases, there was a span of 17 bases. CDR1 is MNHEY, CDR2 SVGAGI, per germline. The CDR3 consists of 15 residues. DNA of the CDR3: TGTGCCAGCAACAGCAGGGGTCGCGCGAATTCACCCCTCCACTTT. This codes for CASNSRGRANSPLHF.

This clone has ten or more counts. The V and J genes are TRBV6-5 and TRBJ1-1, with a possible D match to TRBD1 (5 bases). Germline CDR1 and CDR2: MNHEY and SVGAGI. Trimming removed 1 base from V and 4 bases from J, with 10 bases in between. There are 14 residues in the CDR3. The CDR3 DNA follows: TGTGCCAGCAGTTACTTGGCGACAGCCACTGAAGCTTTCTTT. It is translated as CASSYLATATEAFF.

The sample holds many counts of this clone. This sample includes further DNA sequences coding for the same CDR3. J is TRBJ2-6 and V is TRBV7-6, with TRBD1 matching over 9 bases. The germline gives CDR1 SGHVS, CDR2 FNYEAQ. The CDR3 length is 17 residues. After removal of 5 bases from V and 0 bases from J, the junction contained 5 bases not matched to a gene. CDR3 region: CASSAGQGNSGANVLTF. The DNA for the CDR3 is TGTGCCAGCAGCGCTGGACAGGGGAACTCTGGGGCCAACGTCCTGACTTTC.

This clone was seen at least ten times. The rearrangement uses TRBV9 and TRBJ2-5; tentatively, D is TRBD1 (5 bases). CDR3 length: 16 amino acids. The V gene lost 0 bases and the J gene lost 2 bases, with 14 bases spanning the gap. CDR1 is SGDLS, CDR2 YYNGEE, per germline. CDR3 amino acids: CASSVAGQRGQETQYF. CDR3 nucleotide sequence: TGTGCCAGCAGCGTAGCAGGACAACGAGGACAAGAGACCCAGTACTTC. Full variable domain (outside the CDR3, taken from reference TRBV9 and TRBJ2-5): DSGVTQTPKHLITATGQRVTLRCSPRSGDLSVYWYQQSLDQGLQFLIQYYNGEERAKGNILERFSAQQFPDLHSELNLSSLELGDSALYFCASSVAGQRGQETQYFGPGTRLLVL.

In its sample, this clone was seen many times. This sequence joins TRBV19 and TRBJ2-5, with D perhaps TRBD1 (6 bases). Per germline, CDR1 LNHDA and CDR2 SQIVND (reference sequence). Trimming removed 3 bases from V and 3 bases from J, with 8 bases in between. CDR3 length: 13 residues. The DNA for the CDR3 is TGTGCCAGTAGTATCTGGACAGAAGAGACCCAGTACTTC. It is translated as CASSIWTEETQYF.

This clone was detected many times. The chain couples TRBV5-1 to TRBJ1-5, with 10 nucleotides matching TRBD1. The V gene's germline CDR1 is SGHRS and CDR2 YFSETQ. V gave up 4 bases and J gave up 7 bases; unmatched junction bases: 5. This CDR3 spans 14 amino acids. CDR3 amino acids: CASSPGQGKQPQHF. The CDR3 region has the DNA TGCGCCAGCAGCCCGGGACAGGGGAAGCAGCCCCAGCATTTT.

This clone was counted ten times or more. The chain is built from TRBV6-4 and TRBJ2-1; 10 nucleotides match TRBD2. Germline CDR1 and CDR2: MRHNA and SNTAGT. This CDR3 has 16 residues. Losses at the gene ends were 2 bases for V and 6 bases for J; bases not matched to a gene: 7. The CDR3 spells CASSDRGASGSNEQFF. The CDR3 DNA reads TGTGCCAGCAGTGACCGGGGGGCTAGCGGGAGCAATGAGCAGTTCTTC.

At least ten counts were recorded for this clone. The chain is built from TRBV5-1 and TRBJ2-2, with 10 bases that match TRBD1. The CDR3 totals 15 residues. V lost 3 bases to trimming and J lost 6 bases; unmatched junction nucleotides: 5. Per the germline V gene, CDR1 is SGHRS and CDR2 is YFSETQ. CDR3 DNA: TGCGCCAGCAGCTCGGGACAGGGGTGGCCCGGGGAGCTGTTTTTT. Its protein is CASSSGQGWPGELFF.

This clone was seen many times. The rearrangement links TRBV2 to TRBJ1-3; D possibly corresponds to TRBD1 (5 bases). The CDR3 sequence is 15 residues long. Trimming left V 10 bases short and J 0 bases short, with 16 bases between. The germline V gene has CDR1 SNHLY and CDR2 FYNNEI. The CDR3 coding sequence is TGTGCCACCTTGGGGGGGGTTGGCTCTGGAAACACCATATATTTT. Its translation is CATLGGVGSGNTIYF.

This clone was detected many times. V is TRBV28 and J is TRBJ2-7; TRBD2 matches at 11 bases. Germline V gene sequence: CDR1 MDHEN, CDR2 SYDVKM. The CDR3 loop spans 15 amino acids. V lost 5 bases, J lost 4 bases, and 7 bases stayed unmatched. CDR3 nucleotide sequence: TGTGCCAGCAGTGCAACTAGCGGGAGTAATTACGAGCAGTACTTC. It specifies CASSATSGSNYEQYF.

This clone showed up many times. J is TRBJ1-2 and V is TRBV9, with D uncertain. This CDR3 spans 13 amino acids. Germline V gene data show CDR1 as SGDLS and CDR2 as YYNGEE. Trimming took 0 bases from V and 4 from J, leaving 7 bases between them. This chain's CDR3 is CASSVVSLYGYTF. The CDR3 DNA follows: TGTGCCAGCAGCGTAGTTAGTCTCTATGGCTACACCTTC.

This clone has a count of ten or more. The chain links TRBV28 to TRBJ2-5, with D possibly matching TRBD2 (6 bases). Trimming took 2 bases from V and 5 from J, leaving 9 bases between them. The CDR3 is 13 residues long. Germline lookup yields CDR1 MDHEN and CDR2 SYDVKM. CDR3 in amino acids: CASSLRERETQYF. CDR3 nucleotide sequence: TGTGCCAGCAGTTTACGGGAGAGGGAGACCCAGTACTTC.

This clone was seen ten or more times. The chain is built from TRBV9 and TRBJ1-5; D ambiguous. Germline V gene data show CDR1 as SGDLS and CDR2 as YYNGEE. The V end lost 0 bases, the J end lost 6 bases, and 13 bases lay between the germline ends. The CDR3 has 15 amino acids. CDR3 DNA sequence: TGTGCCAGCAGCGTAGACGGGGTTTACACTCAGCCCCAGCATTTT. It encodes CASSVDGVYTQPQHF.

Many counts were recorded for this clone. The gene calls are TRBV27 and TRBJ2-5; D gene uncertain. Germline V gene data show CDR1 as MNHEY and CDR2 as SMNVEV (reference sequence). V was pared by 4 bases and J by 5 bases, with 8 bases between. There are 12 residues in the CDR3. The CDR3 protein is CASSSTWETQYF. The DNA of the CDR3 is TGTGCCAGCAGTTCCACTTGGGAGACCCAGTACTTC.

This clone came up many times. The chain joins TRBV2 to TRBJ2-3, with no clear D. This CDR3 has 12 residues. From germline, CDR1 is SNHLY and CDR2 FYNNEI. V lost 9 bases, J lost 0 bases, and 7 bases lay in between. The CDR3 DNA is TGTGCCAGTTTATTTAGCACAGATACGCAGTATTTT. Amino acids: CASLFSTDTQYF.

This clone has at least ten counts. CDR3 region: CASSEVAGGNYGYTF. The CDR3 DNA reads TGTGCCAGCAGTGAGGTCGCAGGAGGAAACTATGGCTACACCTTC. The rearrangement links TRBV6-1 to TRBJ1-2; D is undetermined. This CDR3 contains 15 residues. V lost 3 bases to trimming and J lost 2 bases, with 13 bases between them. Per germline, CDR1 MNHNS and CDR2 SASEGT.

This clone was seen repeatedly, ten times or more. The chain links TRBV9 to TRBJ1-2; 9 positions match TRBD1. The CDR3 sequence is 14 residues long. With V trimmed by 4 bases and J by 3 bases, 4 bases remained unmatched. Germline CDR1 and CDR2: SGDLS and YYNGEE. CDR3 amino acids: CASSITGGDYGYTF. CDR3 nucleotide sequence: TGTGCCAGCAGCATCACAGGGGGCGACTATGGCTACACCTTC.

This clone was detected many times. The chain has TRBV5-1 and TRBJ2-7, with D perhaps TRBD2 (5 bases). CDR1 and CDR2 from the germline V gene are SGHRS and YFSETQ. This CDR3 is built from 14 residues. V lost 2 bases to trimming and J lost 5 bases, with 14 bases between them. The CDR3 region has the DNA TGCGCCAGCAGCTTTGTCACTAGTTCCCACGAGCAGTACTTC. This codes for CASSFVTSSHEQYF. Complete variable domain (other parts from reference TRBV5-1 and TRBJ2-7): KAGVTQTPRYLIKTRGQQVTLSCSPISGHRSVSWYQQTPGQGLQFLFEYFSETQRNKGNFPGRFSGRQFSNSRSEMNVSTLELGDSALYLCASSFVTSSHEQYFGPGTRLTVT.

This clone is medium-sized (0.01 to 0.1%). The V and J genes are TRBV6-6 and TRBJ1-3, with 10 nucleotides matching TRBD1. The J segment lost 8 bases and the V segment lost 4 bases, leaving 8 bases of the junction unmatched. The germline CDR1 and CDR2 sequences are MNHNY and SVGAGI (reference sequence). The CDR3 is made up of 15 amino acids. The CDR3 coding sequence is TGTGCCAGCAGTTCACGGGACAGGGGTACAGACACCATATATTTT. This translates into CASSSRDRGTDTIYF.

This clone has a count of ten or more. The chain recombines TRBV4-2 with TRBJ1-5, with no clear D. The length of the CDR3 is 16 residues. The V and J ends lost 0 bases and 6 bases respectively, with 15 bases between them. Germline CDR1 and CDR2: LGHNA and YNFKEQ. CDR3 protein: CASSQEVGGKSQPQHF. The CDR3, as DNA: TGTGCCAGCAGCCAAGAAGTAGGAGGGAAAAGTCAGCCCCAGCATTTT.